This T cell receptor beta chain was captured by sequencing in a study of T cell clonotyping in hematopoietic cell transplantation. Whole-study findings and limits: At the given depth, recipient repertoires were over 97% de novo clonotypes. Higher Inverse Simpson Index values in graft donor and pretransplant recipient predicted broader posttransplant TCR diversity. No sorting was done, leaving CD4 and CD8 contributions mixed.

For this clone: The antigen remains unidentified.

Data came from immunoSEQ multiplex PCR; TCRdb stores just in-frame clones and leaves some out. The sample records 4,000 to 6,000 clones, roughly 92% being singletons. The CDR3 is 12 residues long. Germline-derived CDR1 and CDR2 are GTSNPN and SVGIG (reference sequence). V was trimmed by 1 base and J by 9 bases, leaving 12 bases between them. Recipients were bled about 28 days pretransplant and at posttransplant days 30, 100, 180. Sequenced here: PBMCs, sampled 180 days after allogeneic stem cell transplant. The sequence came from a male patient between 60 and 69 years old who had an allogeneic stem cell transplant from a related donor, so the T cells may come from the graft donor. Some clones in this sample may be carry-over from other donors' samples. The chain carries TRBV30 and TRBJ1-2; D uncertain. CDR3 sequence (DNA): TGTGCCTGGAGTGCTCAATTTTCGAGCTACACCTTC. It specifies CAWSAQFSSYTF. Looking up the rest from reference TRBV30 and TRBJ1-2 gives the full variable domain: SQTIHQWPATLVQPVGSPLSLECTVEGTSNPNLYWYRQAAGRGLQLLFYSVGIGQISSEVPQNLSASRPQDRQFILSSKKLLLSDSGFYLCAWSAQFSSYTFGSGTRLTVV.